One sample yielded the 11 T cell receptor beta chains listed below, sequenced in a study of blood T cell repertoires in COVID-19 (dated by TCRdb to between 2020 and 2021). Receptor libraries were prepared by the immunoSEQ multiplex PCR assay. This is the immuneACCESS table as TCRdb keeps it, with only in-frame sequences that have V and J called. A part of the clones is gone; compared with another copy, unresolved V genes explain less than half, and the rest is unexplained. For this sample there are 50,000 to 70,000 clones; approximately 84% appear just once. The top ten hold about 15% of the sample. Sequencing input: peripheral blood. These receptor sequences come from a man aged 70 or older with active COVID-19.

The genes are TRBV1 and TRBJ1-5; no check of the table's D call, TRBD1, against the DNA was made. TRBV1 is a known pseudogene. The CDR3 runs 15 residues. Here the CDR3 reads CTSSQDSHSNQPQHF. In DNA form, the CDR3 reads TGCACCAGCAGCCAAGACAGTCATAGCAATCAGCCCCAGCATTTT.

The chain is built from TRBV20-1 and TRBJ2-7; 9 bases match TRBD2. The length of the CDR3 is 14 residues. Germline V lookup: CDR1 DFQATT, CDR2 SNEGSKA (reference sequence). Trimming took 3 bases from V and 2 from J; bases not matched to a gene: 5. CDR3 residues: CSASYSGGPYEQYF. CDR3 DNA: TGCAGTGCTAGTTATAGCGGGGGTCCCTACGAGCAGTACTTC.

The rearrangement links TRBV5-1 to TRBJ2-5; D is unresolved. Trimming took 0 bases from V and 5 from J, leaving 5 bases between them. Germline CDR1 and CDR2: SGHRS and YFSETQ. The CDR3 length is 12 residues. The CDR3, as DNA: TGCGCCAGCAGCTTGGCCGGGGAGACCCAGTACTTC. Translated, it gives CASSLAGETQYF. Looking up the rest from reference TRBV5-1 and TRBJ2-5 gives the full variable domain: KAGVTQTPRYLIKTRGQQVTLSCSPISGHRSVSWYQQTPGQGLQFLFEYFSETQRNKGNFPGRFSGRQFSNSRSEMNVSTLELGDSALYLCASSLAGETQYFGPGTRLLVL.

The genes are TRBV5-4 and TRBJ1-2, with TRBD1 identical over 8 bases. In germline, CDR1 is SGHNT, CDR2 YYREEE (reference sequence). The CDR3 is 14 residues long. V dropped 1 base and J dropped 8; count of bases not matched to a gene: 7. The CDR3 spells CASSLRTGQRGYTF. CDR3 DNA: TGTGCCAGCAGCTTGAGGACAGGGCAACGGGGCTACACCTTC.

This clone was seen a handful of times. The CDR3 DNA is TGTGCCAGCTCACCTTTCGAACGGCCCATGGGCGAAAAACTGTTTTTT. Encoded protein: CASSPFERPMGEKLFF. The chain links TRBV18 to TRBJ1-4; D remains unclear. Germline CDR1 and CDR2: KGHSH and LQKENI. The length of the CDR3 is 16 residues. V was shortened by 3 bases and J by 8 bases, with 19 bases between the two germline ends.

The chain joins TRBV30 to TRBJ1-6; 8 bases fit TRBD1. The germline gives CDR1 GTSNPN, CDR2 SVGIG (reference sequence). V dropped 3 bases and J dropped 8; count of bases not matched to a gene: 12. The CDR3 consists of 16 residues. The CDR3 bases are TGTGCCTGGAGCGAACGGAGGACAGGGCGGGATTCACCCCTCCACTTT. Translated: CAWSERRTGRDSPLHF.

As DNA, the CDR3 is TGTGCCAGCACCCCACTCGAGGGTGGCCTTGGCTACACCTTC. Its protein is CASTPLEGGLGYTF. The chain uses TRBV2 and TRBJ1-2, with no clear D. Germline V lookup: CDR1 SNHLY, CDR2 FYNNEI. This CDR3 region has 14 residues. The ends were cut back, 7 bases at V and 7 bases at J, with 19 bases in the middle.

The rearrangement joins TRBV5-6 to TRBJ2-4; 9 nucleotides line up with TRBD1. The CDR3 spans 15 residues. CDR1 SGHDT and CDR2 YYEEEE come from the germline V gene. The ends lost 0 bases at V and 8 bases at J; junction bases unmatched: 6. The CDR3 sequence is CASSLAGDRDDIQYF. In DNA, the CDR3 is TGTGCCAGCAGCTTGGCCGGGGACAGGGACGACATTCAGTACTTC.

The V and J genes are TRBV30 and TRBJ2-1; 7 nucleotides line up with TRBD2. This CDR3 comprises 14 residues. Germline lookup yields CDR1 GTSNPN and CDR2 SVGIG (reference sequence). The junction had 4 bases not matched to a gene; V was cut back by 1 base and J by 4 bases. CDR3: CAWSDQRDYNEQFF. CDR3 sequence (DNA): TGTGCCTGGAGTGACCAGCGGGATTACAATGAGCAGTTCTTC.

V and J are TRBV28 and TRBJ2-7; no clear D. Germline V gives CDR1 MDHEN, CDR2 SYDVKM. The CDR3 consists of 8 residues. CDR3 sequence: CPSYEQYF. As DNA, the CDR3 is TGTCCTTCCTACGAGCAGTACTTC.

This clone has just a few counts. The chain links TRBV3-1 (or the pseudogene TRBV3-2) to TRBJ1-2, with D unclear. Trimming cost V 1 base and J 4 bases, with 10 bases left between them. The CDR3 contains 14 residues. The germline V gene encodes CDR1 LGHDT and CDR2 YNNKEL (reference sequence). The CDR3: CASSQASPPYGYTF. For the CDR3, the DNA is TGTGCCAGCAGCCAAGCGTCCCCCCCCTATGGCTACACCTTC.